This TCR beta chain was sequenced for a study of response to subunit inactivated influenza vaccine. TCRdb fed the RT-PCR reads into MiXCR, producing one record per CDR3 protein. The sample has 500,000 to 700,000 distinct CDR3 sequences, approximately 24% seen once; the top ten hold around 2.8%. Notes on the study in general: There was a suggestion from the authors that each seasonal influenza vaccination recruits few new T cells.

This CDR3 region has 14 residues. Trimming took 4 bases from V and 4 from J, leaving 11 bases between them. In germline, CDR1 is SGHAT, CDR2 FQNNGV. Comments on this clonotype: The antigen remains undetermined.

A further study also used this sample, focusing on T cells expressing NK-cell markers. From that paper: UMIs were included in TCR beta cDNA generated by 5'RACE template switching. Eight donors were sequenced, seven testing HCMV-seropositive and one testing seronegative.

The sequence was collected from a man aged 45-65 years who received an inactivated influenza vaccine. The source was CD4+ T cells sorted from PBMCs, collected 12 days after vaccination. V gene TRBV11-2 combines with J gene TRBJ2-1; D perhaps matches TRBD1 (6 bases). CDR3 loop: CASSYTGIYNEQFF. The CDR3 DNA is TGTGCCAGCAGCTACACAGGGATATACAATGAGCAGTTCTTC.